This is a list of T cell receptor beta chains from one sample in a study of identical twins. Each CDR3 protein gets one entry after TCRdb re-called the 5' RACE reads with MiXCR. The sample holds 690,000 or so distinct CDR3 sequences, over 8.5% seen once. This same sample was also part of a study on yellow fever vaccine responses in identical twins.

The specimen was PBMCs. These receptors all stem from a woman under 30 in good health. CDR3s include the opening cysteine and the closing phenylalanine or tryptophan. A D gene is named only where the DNA matches it firmly. Rows give clone size only sometimes, using once, few, many, or a class for an expanded clone.

V gene: TRBV7-8
D gene: TRBD2
J gene: TRBJ2-7
clone size: -
CDR3 DNA: TGTGCCAGCAGCTTGTCGACTAGCGGGAGGGCCTACGAGCAGTACTTC
CDR3 protein: CASSLSTSGRAYEQYF

V gene: TRBV25-1
D gene: TRBD1
J gene: TRBJ2-3
clone size: few
CDR3 DNA: TGTGCCAGCAGTGACAGGGGGCGCGGCACAGATACGCAGTATTTT
CDR3 protein: CASSDRGRGTDTQYF

V gene: TRBV7-9
D gene: -
J gene: TRBJ2-1
clone size: -
CDR3 DNA: TGTGCCAGCACCATAACGAGGGGACAATACAATGAGCAGTTCTTC
CDR3 protein: CASTITRGQYNEQFF

V gene: TRBV12-3/TRBV12-4
D gene: TRBD1
J gene: TRBJ1-4
clone size: -
CDR3 DNA: TGTGCCAGCAGTTCTGGAGGAGGGGGCTGGGTTAGTGAAAAACTGTTTTTT
CDR3 protein: CASSSGGGGWVSEKLFF

V gene: TRBV28
D gene: TRBD2
J gene: TRBJ2-1
clone size: few
CDR3 DNA: TGTGCCAGCAGCGAAAGTCCCCTAGCGGGAGATGAGCAGTTCTTC
CDR3 protein: CASSESPLAGDEQFF

V gene: TRBV29-1
D gene: -
J gene: TRBJ2-5
clone size: many
CDR3 DNA: TGCAGCGTTGATGGAGGGGCCCAAGAGACCCAGTACTTC
CDR3 protein: CSVDGGAQETQYF

V gene: TRBV10-3
D gene: TRBD1
J gene: TRBJ2-3
clone size: -
CDR3 DNA: TGTGCCATCAGTAGGACAGGGGGCGTCGATACGCAGTATTTT
CDR3 protein: CAISRTGGVDTQYF

V gene: TRBV24-1
D gene: -
J gene: TRBJ1-3
clone size: few
CDR3 DNA: TGTGCCACCAGGGGATCTGGAAACACCATATATTTT
CDR3 protein: CATRGSGNTIYF

V gene: TRBV2
D gene: TRBD2
J gene: TRBJ2-7
clone size: many
CDR3 DNA: TGTGCCAGCAGCCGCGACACTCTAGCGGAGAAATTC
CDR3 protein: CASSRDTLAEKF

V gene: TRBV7-9
D gene: -
J gene: TRBJ2-4
clone size: many
CDR3 DNA: TGTGCCAGCAGCTTAGCAGGGAAAAACATTCAGTACTTC
CDR3 protein: CASSLAGKNIQYF

V gene: TRBV10-3
D gene: -
J gene: TRBJ2-7
clone size: many
CDR3 DNA: TGTGCCATCAGTGATCCGCGGGTACTCTCCTACGAGCAGTACTTC
CDR3 protein: CAISDPRVLSYEQYF

V gene: TRBV7-3
D gene: -
J gene: TRBJ2-3
clone size: many
CDR3 DNA: TGTGCCAGCAGCTTAGAGGACACAGATACGCAGTATTTT
CDR3 protein: CASSLEDTDTQYF

V gene: TRBV5-1
D gene: TRBD1
J gene: TRBJ2-5
clone size: -
CDR3 DNA: TGCGCCAGCAGCCCGGACAGGGGGGATCGGGAGACCCAGTACTTC
CDR3 protein: CASSPDRGDRETQYF

V gene: TRBV3-1
D gene: TRBD2
J gene: TRBJ2-3
clone size: -
CDR3 DNA: TGTGCCAGCAGCCTTCACGGGACTAGCGGGGTTAGGGTCCGCGGCACAGATACGCAGTATTTT
CDR3 protein: CASSLHGTSGVRVRGTDTQYF

V gene: TRBV5-1
D gene: -
J gene: TRBJ2-5
clone size: many
CDR3 DNA: TGCGCCAGCAGCTTCGGGACAAAACAAGAGACCCAGTACTTC
CDR3 protein: CASSFGTKQETQYF

V gene: TRBV7-9
D gene: -
J gene: TRBJ2-7
clone size: few
CDR3 DNA: TGTGCCAGCAGCTTACGTTGGGACTACGAGCAGTACTTC
CDR3 protein: CASSLRWDYEQYF

V gene: TRBV11-3
D gene: -
J gene: TRBJ2-5
clone size: few
CDR3 DNA: TGTGCCAGCAGCTTCGGAGGTAGCCAAGAGACCCAGTACTTC
CDR3 protein: CASSFGGSQETQYF